This TCR beta chain appears in the sequencing data of a study of blood T cells in healthy people across ages. A second PCR of roughly 7 to 11 cycles used a sample-barcoded 5' primer and a J-beta primer mix. Each CDR3 protein gets one entry after TCRdb re-called the 5' RACE reads with MiXCR. The repertoire holds some 560,000 distinct CDR3 sequences, with about 28% as singletons. Healthy Caucasian individuals from Russia aged about 6 to 100 were enrolled as donors. CDR3 length: 16 residues. Germline CDR1 reads ENHRY; CDR2 reads SYGVKD. Trimming removed 4 bases from V and 4 bases from J; junction bases left unmatched: 13. The data also belong to a second study, concerning T cells of mothers and their children. That publication notes: RNA that had been extracted went wholly into cDNA synthesis, at around 1.6 ug per 15 ul. In related and unrelated pairs alike, thymic selection shapes TCR recombination output, with inherited differences minor. Slightly higher but non-significant overlap marked related mother-child pairs versus unrelated pairs.

Sample: blood. The rearrangement links TRBV10-3 to TRBJ2-7; 7 nucleotides align to TRBD1. This receptor was taken from a boy younger than 10 in good health. Written as DNA, the CDR3 is TGTGCCATCAGTGTCCCTACAGGGGCTGAGCCATACGAGCAGTACTTC. Its protein is CAISVPTGAEPYEQYF.